This T cell receptor beta chain appears in the sequencing data of a study of T-cell reconstitution after alpha-beta-depleted transplantation in children. This clonotype was counted ten times or more. The CDR3 runs to 12 residues. Trimming left V 4 bases short and J 5 bases short, with 8 bases between. Germline assignment: CDR1 LGHDT and CDR2 YNNKEL (reference sequence). Unique molecular identifiers tagged the TCRbeta library. MiXCR, applied by TCRdb to the PCR reads, yields one record per CDR3 protein. The table lists about 91,000 distinct CDR3 sequences, about 8% of them singletons. This clonotype was obtained from a human donor who donated a stem cell graft to a child with congenital amegakaryocytic thrombocytopenia. The gene calls are TRBV3-1 and TRBJ1-2; D call uncertain. This specimen was PBMCs from the stem cell graft donor, taken from the stem cell graft. CDR3: CASSRSIYGYTF. As DNA, the CDR3 is TGTGCCAGCAGCCGGAGTATTTATGGCTACACCTTC.